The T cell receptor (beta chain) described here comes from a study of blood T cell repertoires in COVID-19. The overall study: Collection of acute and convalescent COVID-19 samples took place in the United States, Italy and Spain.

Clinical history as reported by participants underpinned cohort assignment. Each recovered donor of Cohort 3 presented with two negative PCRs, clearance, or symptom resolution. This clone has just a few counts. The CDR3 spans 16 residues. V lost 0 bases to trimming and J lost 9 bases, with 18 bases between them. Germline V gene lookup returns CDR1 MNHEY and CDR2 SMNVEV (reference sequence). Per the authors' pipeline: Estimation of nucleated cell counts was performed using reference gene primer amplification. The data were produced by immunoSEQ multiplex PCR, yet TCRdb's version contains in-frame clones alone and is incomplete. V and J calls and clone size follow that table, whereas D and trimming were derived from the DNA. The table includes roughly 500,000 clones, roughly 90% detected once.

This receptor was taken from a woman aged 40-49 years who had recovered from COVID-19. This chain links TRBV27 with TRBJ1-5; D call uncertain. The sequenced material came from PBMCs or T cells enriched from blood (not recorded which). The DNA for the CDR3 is TGTGCCAGCAGTTTATCGGCCAACCGGGGTTTGTGGCCCCAGCATTTT. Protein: CASSLSANRGLWPQHF.